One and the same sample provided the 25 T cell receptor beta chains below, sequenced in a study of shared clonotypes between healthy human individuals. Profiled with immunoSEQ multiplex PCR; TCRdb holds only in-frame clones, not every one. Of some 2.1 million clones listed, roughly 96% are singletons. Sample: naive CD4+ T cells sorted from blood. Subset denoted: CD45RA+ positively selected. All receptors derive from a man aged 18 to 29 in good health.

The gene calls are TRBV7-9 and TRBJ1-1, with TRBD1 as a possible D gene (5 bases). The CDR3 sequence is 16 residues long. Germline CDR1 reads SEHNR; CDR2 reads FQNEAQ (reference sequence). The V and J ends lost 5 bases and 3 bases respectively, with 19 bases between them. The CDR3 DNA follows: TGTGCCAGCAGCAAAACCGGCAGGGCTGGTGACACTGAAGCTTTCTTT. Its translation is CASSKTGRAGDTEAFF.

CDR3 residues: CASSPDSAVSANVLTF. The CDR3 bases are TGCGCCAGCAGCCCGGACAGTGCCGTCTCGGCCAACGTCCTGACTTTC. This rearrangement joins TRBV5-1 to TRBJ2-6; D perhaps matches TRBD1 (6 bases). Trimming pared 4 bases from V and 6 bases from J, leaving 17 bases between. The CDR3 has 16 amino acids. Looked up from germline, CDR1 is SGHRS and CDR2 is YFSETQ. The full variable domain, completed using reference TRBV5-1 and TRBJ2-6, is KAGVTQTPRYLIKTRGQQVTLSCSPISGHRSVSWYQQTPGQGLQFLFEYFSETQRNKGNFPGRFSGRQFSNSRSEMNVSTLELGDSALYLCASSPDSAVSANVLTFGAGSRLTVL.

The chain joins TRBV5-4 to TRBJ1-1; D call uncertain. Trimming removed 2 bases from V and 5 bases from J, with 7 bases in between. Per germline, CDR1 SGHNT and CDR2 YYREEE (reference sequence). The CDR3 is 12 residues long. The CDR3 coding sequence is TGTGCCAGCAGCTTCAAAGGGACTGAAGCTTTCTTT. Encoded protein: CASSFKGTEAFF.

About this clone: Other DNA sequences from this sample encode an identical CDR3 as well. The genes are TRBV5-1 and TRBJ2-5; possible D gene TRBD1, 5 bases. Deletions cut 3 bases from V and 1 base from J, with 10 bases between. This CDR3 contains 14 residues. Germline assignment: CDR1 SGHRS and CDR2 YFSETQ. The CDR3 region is CASSSGRGQETQYF. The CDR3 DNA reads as TGCGCCAGCAGCTCAGGGCGAGGCCAAGAGACCCAGTACTTC.

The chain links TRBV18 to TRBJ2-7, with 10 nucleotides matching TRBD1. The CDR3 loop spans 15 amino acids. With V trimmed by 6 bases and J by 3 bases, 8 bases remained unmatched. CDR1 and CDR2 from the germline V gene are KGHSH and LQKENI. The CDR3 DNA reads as TGTGCCAGCTCCCCCGGGACAGGGGAGGGCTACGAGCAGTACTTC. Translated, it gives CASSPGTGEGYEQYF.

The CDR3 loop reads CASSLDGGGAVEQFF. CDR3 nucleotide sequence: TGCGCCAGCAGCTTGGACGGCGGGGGGGCCGTTGAGCAGTTCTTC. This chain links TRBV5-1 with TRBJ2-1; TRBD2 agrees at 9 bases. With V trimmed by 0 bases and J by 9 bases, 7 bases remained unmatched. The CDR3 totals 15 residues. Germline CDR1 SGHRS, CDR2 YFSETQ.

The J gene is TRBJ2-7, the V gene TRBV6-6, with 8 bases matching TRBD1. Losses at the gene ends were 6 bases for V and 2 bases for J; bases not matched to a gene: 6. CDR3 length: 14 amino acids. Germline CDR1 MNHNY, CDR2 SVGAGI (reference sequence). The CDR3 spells CASRPGTGTYEQYF. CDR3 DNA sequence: TGTGCCAGCAGACCTGGGACAGGCACCTACGAGCAGTACTTC.

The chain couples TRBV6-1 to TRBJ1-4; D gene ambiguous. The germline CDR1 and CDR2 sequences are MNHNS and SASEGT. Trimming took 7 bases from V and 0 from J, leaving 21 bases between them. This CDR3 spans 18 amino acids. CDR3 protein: CASNDYPRLRATNEKLFF. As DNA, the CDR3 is TGTGCCAGCAATGACTATCCCAGGTTGAGGGCAACTAATGAAAAACTGTTTTTT.

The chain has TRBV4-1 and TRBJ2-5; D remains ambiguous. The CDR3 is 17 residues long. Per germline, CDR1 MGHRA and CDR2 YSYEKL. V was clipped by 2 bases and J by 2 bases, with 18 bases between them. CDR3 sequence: CASSQPRFLSPQETQYF. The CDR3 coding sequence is TGCGCCAGCAGCCAACCGCGTTTCCTGTCGCCACAAGAGACCCAGTACTTC.

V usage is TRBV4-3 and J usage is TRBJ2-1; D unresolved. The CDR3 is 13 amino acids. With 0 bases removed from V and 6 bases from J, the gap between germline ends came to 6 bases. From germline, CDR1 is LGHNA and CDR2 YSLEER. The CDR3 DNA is TGCGCCAGCAGCCAAGATCGCCTCAATGAGCAGTTCTTC. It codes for CASSQDRLNEQFF.

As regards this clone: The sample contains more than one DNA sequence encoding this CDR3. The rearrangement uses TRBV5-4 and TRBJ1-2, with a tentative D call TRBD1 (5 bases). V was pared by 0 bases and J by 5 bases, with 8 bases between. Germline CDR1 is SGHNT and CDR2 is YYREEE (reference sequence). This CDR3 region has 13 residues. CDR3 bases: TGTGCCAGCAGCTTGGGTGGGGCTTATGGCTACACCTTC. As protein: CASSLGGAYGYTF.

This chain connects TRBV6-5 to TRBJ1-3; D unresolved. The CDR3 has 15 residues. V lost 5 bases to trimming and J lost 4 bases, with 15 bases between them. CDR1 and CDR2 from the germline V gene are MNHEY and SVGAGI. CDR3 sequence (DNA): TGTGCCAGCAGTCCAGTTGAGATGCAAGGAAACACCATATATTTT. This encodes CASSPVEMQGNTIYF.

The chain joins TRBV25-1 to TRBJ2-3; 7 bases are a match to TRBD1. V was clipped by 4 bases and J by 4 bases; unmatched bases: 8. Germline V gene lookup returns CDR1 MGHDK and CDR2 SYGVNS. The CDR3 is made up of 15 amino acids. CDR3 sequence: CASSVQGNSADTQYF. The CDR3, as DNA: TGTGCCAGCAGTGTACAGGGGAACTCGGCAGATACGCAGTATTTT.

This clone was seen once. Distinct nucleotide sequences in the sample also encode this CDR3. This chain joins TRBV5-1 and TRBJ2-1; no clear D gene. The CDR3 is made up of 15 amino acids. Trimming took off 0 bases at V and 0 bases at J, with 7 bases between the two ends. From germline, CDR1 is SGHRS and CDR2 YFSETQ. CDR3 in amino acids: CASSLEASSYNEQFF. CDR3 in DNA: TGCGCCAGCAGCTTGGAAGCGAGCTCCTACAATGAGCAGTTCTTC.

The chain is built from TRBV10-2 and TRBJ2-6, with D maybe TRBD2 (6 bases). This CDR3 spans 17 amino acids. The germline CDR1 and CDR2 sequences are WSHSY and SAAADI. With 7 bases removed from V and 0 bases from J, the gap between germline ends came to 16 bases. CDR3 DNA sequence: TGCGCCAGCATACCGGGACTCCTCGACTCTGGGGCCAACGTCCTGACTTTC. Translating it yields CASIPGLLDSGANVLTF.

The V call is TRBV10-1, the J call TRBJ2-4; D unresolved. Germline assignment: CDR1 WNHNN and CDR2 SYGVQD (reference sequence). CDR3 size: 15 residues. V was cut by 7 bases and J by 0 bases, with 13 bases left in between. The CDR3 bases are TGCGCCAGCACCTTAGGGCTTCTAGCCAAAAACATTCAGTACTTC. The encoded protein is CASTLGLLAKNIQYF.

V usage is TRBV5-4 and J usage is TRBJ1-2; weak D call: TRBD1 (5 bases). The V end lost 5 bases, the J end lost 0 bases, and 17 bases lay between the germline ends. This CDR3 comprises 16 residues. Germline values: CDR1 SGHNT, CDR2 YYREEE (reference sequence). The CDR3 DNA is TGTGCCAGCAGGCCCGGGGGGGTGATATCTAACTATGGCTACACCTTC. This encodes CASRPGGVISNYGYTF.

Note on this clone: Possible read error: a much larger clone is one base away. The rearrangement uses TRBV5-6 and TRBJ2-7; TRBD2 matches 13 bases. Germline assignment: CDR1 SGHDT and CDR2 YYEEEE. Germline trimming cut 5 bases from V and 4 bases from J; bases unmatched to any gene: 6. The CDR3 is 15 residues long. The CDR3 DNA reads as TGTGCCAGCAGTTACGGACTAGCGGGGGTTTACGAGCAGTACTTC. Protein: CASSYGLAGVYEQYF.

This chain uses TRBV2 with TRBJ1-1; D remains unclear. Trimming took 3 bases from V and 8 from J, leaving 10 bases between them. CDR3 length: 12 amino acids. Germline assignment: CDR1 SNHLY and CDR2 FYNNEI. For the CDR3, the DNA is TGTGCCAGCAGTGATTTTGGCAGGGAAGCTTTCTTT. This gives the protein CASSDFGREAFF.

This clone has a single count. The CDR3 DNA follows: TGTGCCAGCAGCTTAGTGGGCCAAAGCACAGATACGCAGTATTTT. Translated, it gives CASSLVGQSTDTQYF. J is TRBJ2-3 and V is TRBV7-2; D is unclear. CDR3 length: 15 amino acids. V was pared by 1 base and J by 0 bases, with 8 bases between. Germline lookup yields CDR1 SGHTA and CDR2 FQGNSA.

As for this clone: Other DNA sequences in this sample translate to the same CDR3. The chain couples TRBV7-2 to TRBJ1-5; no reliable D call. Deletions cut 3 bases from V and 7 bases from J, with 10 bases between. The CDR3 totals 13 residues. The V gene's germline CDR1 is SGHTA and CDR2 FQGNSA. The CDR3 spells CASSFGGSQPQHF. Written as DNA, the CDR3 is TGTGCCAGCAGCTTTGGAGGGTCCCAGCCCCAGCATTTT.

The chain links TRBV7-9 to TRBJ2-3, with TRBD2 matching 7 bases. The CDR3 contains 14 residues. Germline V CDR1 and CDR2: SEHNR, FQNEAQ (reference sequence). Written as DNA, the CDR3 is TGTACCGTATCATCAGCGGGGTACACAGATACGCAGTATTTT. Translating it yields CTVSSAGYTDTQYF.

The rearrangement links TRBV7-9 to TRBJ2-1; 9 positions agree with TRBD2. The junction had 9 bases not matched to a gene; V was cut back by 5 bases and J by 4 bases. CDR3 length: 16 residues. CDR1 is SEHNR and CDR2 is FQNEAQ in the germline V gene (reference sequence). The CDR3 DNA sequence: TGTGCCAGCAGCCCCCGCGGGGGGGCGGGATACAATGAGCAGTTCTTC. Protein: CASSPRGGAGYNEQFF.

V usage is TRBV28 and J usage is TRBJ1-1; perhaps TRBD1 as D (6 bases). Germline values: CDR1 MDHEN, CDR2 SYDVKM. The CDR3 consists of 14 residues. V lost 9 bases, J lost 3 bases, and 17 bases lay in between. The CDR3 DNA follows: TGTGCCAGTAATCCGGGGACAACCGACACTGAAGCTTTCTTT. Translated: CASNPGTTDTEAFF.

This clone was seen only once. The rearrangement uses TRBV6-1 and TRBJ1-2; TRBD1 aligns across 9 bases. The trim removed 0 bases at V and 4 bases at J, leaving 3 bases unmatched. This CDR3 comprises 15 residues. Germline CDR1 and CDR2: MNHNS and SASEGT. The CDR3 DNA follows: TGTGCCAGCAGTGAAGCGATACAGGGGGCCTATGGCTACACCTTC. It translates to CASSEAIQGAYGYTF.